This T cell receptor (beta chain) was recorded in a study of radiation and T cells in renal cell carcinoma. Study-wide findings and caveats: In blood, top tumor clones expanded by 2 weeks, shrinking by 4.

The repertoire was sequenced with immunoSEQ multiplex PCR; TCRdb's copy has only in-frame clones and lacks some. Seen here are 160,000 or so clones, around 90% observed once, and the top ten hold 10% to 15%. In this sample, this clone turned up a few times. Its antigen is unknown. Germline CDR1 reads MNHNS; CDR2 reads SASEGT. With V trimmed by 8 bases and J by 0 bases, 5 bases remained unmatched. This CDR3 comprises 14 residues. The time point here: blood 2 weeks post-SBRT. Treatment noted: 15 Gy SBRT to primary tumor, nephrectomy 4 weeks later. The starting material was blood, obtained from a patient whose treatment included radiotherapy and nephrectomy. The clonotype originates from a woman between 50 and 59 years old with renal cell carcinoma. V and J are TRBV6-1 and TRBJ1-1, with 8 positions matching TRBD1. The CDR3 bases are TGTGCCAGCCGGGACAGGCCTATGAACACTGAAGCTTTCTTT. The encoded protein is CASRDRPMNTEAFF.